Following are 21 T cell receptor beta chains from one sample sequenced in a study of graft-versus-host responses after intestinal transplantation. Their target antigens are unknown. Only in-frame clones appear in the TCRdb table, and some are missing; sequencing was by immunoSEQ multiplex PCR. The profile shows about 100,000 clones, about 90% of them singletons. Source: unstimulated CD4+ T cells sorted from spleen or lymph node cells, taken before transplant. Receptors were obtained from a human donor who was the organ donor for an intestinal transplant.

The chain has TRBV10-3 and TRBJ2-2, with D perhaps matching TRBD1 or TRBD2 (5 bases each). The germline gives CDR1 ENHRY, CDR2 SYGVKD. This CDR3 is built from 16 residues. V dropped 5 bases and J dropped 6 bases, with 19 bases sitting between them. The CDR3 loop is CAISSPGTRIPGELFF. DNA of the CDR3: TGTGCCATCAGTTCCCCGGGGACGAGGATCCCCGGGGAGCTGTTTTTT.

V usage is TRBV4-2 and J usage is TRBJ1-5, with 8 nucleotides matching TRBD1. V shed 5 bases and J 4 bases; nucleotides not matched to a gene: 7. Germline V lookup: CDR1 LGHNA, CDR2 YNFKEQ. CDR3 size: 15 residues. The chain's CDR3 is CASSRAGTGNQPQHF. CDR3 nucleotide sequence: TGTGCCAGCAGCAGAGCCGGGACAGGAAATCAGCCCCAGCATTTT.

The rearrangement joins TRBV2 to TRBJ1-2, with no clear D. The germline V and J ends were trimmed by 1 base and 5 bases, with 17 bases remaining between them. CDR1 SNHLY and CDR2 FYNNEI come from the germline V gene. This CDR3 comprises 16 residues. Written as DNA, the CDR3 is TGTGCCAGCAGTGAAGTGTCGGATCCCCGCATTTATGGCTACACCTTC. This gives the protein CASSEVSDPRIYGYTF.

This clone was seen only a few times. The rearrangement joins TRBV7-3 to TRBJ2-7, with D tentatively TRBD1 (5 bases). Trimming pared 6 bases from V and 4 bases from J, leaving 19 bases between. Germline-derived CDR1 and CDR2 are SGHTA and FQGTGA. This CDR3 is 15 amino acids long. For the CDR3, the DNA is TGTGCCAGCAGTCGAGAGAAGGGGCCGATATACGAGCAGTACTTC. Protein: CASSREKGPIYEQYF.

The rearrangement uses TRBV4-1 and TRBJ1-6; unclear D gene. Germline CDR1 MGHRA, CDR2 YSYEKL. V lost 1 base and J 10 bases, leaving 20 bases between the germline ends. The CDR3 totals 17 residues. This CDR3 reads CASSQGALQGGGSPLHF. For the CDR3, the DNA is TGCGCCAGCAGCCAAGGGGCTCTTCAAGGCGGCGGATCACCCCTCCACTTT.

The rearrangement uses TRBV19 and TRBJ2-1, with 8 nucleotides matching TRBD2. V lost 4 bases, J lost 3 bases, and 5 bases stayed unmatched. CDR1 is LNHDA, CDR2 SQIVND, per germline (reference sequence). The CDR3 has 15 residues. The CDR3 loop reads CASSTQRGNYNEQFF. In DNA, the CDR3 is TGTGCCAGTAGTACCCAGCGGGGGAACTACAATGAGCAGTTCTTC.

The J gene is TRBJ2-2, the V gene TRBV14; D is unclear. Per germline, CDR1 SGHDN and CDR2 FVKESK. Trimming removed 4 bases at V and 3 bases at J, with 6 bases between. The CDR3 is 13 residues long. The CDR3 nucleotides are TGTGCCAGCAGCCTTGCAGACACCGGGGAGCTGTTTTTT. This gives the protein CASSLADTGELFF.

The chain recombines TRBV16 with TRBJ2-7; TRBD1 might be the D (5 bases). The CDR3 is 14 residues long. Trimming stripped 0 bases from V and 4 bases from J, with 10 bases between. The germline V gene has CDR1 KGHSY and CDR2 FQNENV. The CDR3 nucleotides read TGTGCCAGCAGCCAATCATCGGCAGGGTACGAGCAGTACTTC. It codes for CASSQSSAGYEQYF. Looking up the rest from reference TRBV16 and TRBJ2-7 gives the full variable domain: GEEVAQTPKHLVRGEGQKAKLYCAPIKGHSYVFWYQQVLKNEFKFLISFQNENVFDETGMPKERFSAKCLPNSPCSLEIQATKLEDSAVYFCASSQSSAGYEQYFGPGTRLTVT.

This sequence joins TRBV7-9 and TRBJ1-1; weak D call: TRBD1 (6 bases). Germline V gene sequence: CDR1 SEHNR, CDR2 FQNEAQ (reference sequence). V was shortened by 1 base and J by 2 bases, with 8 bases between the two germline ends. The CDR3 covers 14 residues. CDR3 residues: CASSLGGLNTEAFF. The CDR3 DNA reads as TGTGCCAGCAGCTTAGGGGGGCTAAACACTGAAGCTTTCTTT.

Concerning this clone: The sample carries other DNA sequences with the same CDR3. The chain links TRBV28 to TRBJ1-2; D is unresolved. In germline, CDR1 is MDHEN, CDR2 SYDVKM. There are 11 residues in the CDR3. The ends were cut back, 3 bases at V and 5 bases at J, with 4 bases in the middle. CDR3 amino acids: CASSLQYGYTF. The CDR3 DNA sequence: TGTGCCAGCAGTTTGCAATATGGCTACACCTTC.

The gene calls are TRBV6-1 and TRBJ1-2, with TRBD1 as a possible D gene (6 bases). The ends were cut back, 5 bases at V and 2 bases at J, with 15 bases in the middle. CDR3 size: 15 residues. Germline V lookup: CDR1 MNHNS, CDR2 SASEGT. The CDR3 loop is CASSLLGGANYGYTF. DNA for the CDR3: TGTGCCAGCAGTCTCCTGGGGGGGGCGAACTATGGCTACACCTTC.

J is TRBJ1-2 and V is TRBV6-5; 10 positions match TRBD1. Germline CDR1 and CDR2: MNHEY and SVGAGI. V gave up 5 bases and J gave up 2 bases; unmatched junction bases: 5. The CDR3 loop spans 15 amino acids. The CDR3 here is CASSIMGQGNYGYTF. In DNA form, the CDR3 reads TGTGCCAGCAGTATTATGGGACAGGGGAACTATGGCTACACCTTC.

The J gene is TRBJ2-5, the V gene TRBV2; D ambiguous. Gene TRBJ2-7 matches the end of the DNA better, so the J call may be wrong. The length of the CDR3 is 14 residues. Per the germline V gene, CDR1 is SNHLY and CDR2 is FYNNEI. The DNA of the CDR3 is TGTGCCAGCAGCCCAGCTCCTCGTTCCTACGAGCAGTACTTC. This codes for CASSPAPRSYEQYF.

This chain joins TRBV6-4 and TRBJ2-2, with 10 nucleotides matching TRBD2. The V gene's germline CDR1 is MRHNA and CDR2 SNTAGT. The CDR3 runs 15 residues. Germline trimming cut 2 bases from V and 3 bases from J; bases unmatched to any gene: 0. The CDR3 is CASSDSGGDTGELFF. CDR3 in DNA: TGTGCCAGCAGTGACAGCGGGGGGGACACCGGGGAGCTGTTTTTT.

V usage is TRBV30 and J usage is TRBJ2-5; D is unresolved. Trimming removed 0 bases at V and 9 bases at J, with 8 bases between. This CDR3 is 11 amino acids long. Germline loops: CDR1 GTSNPN, CDR2 SVGIG (reference sequence). Here the CDR3 reads CAWSVGKAQYF. The CDR3, as DNA: TGTGCCTGGAGTGTGGGAAAGGCCCAGTACTTC.

The chain is built from TRBV7-8 and TRBJ2-1; no definite D call. The CDR3 has 12 residues. Germline CDR1 reads SGHVS; CDR2 reads FQNEAQ. Trimming took off 1 base at V and 8 bases at J, with 6 bases between the two ends. DNA of the CDR3: TGTGCCAGCAGCTTAGATCGGTATGAGCAGTTCTTC. Its protein is CASSLDRYEQFF.

This CDR3 reads CASSPPGQAKETQYF. CDR3 nucleotide sequence: TGTGCCAGCTCACCTCCCGGGCAGGCCAAGGAGACCCAGTACTTC. This chain links TRBV18 with TRBJ2-5, with D unresolved. Trimming took 3 bases from V and 5 from J, leaving 16 bases between them. The CDR3 covers 15 residues. Looked up from germline, CDR1 is KGHSH and CDR2 is LQKENI. Complete variable domain (other parts from reference TRBV18 and TRBJ2-5): NAGVMQNPRHLVRRRGQEARLRCSPMKGHSHVYWYRQLPEEGLKFMVYLQKENIIDESGMPKERFSAEFPKEGPSILRIQQVVRGDSAAYFCASSPPGQAKETQYFGPGTRLLVL.

The chain employs TRBV19 and TRBJ1-5, with 7 positions matching TRBD1. The CDR3 length is 15 residues. Per the germline V gene, CDR1 is LNHDA and CDR2 is SQIVND (reference sequence). Trimming removed 6 bases from V and 3 bases from J; junction bases left unmatched: 8. DNA of the CDR3: TGTGCCAGTAGAGGGCAGGGGGGACTCAATCAGCCCCAGCATTTT. Its translation is CASRGQGGLNQPQHF.

With respect to this clone: The same CDR3 arises from other DNA sequences in this sample as well. The chain joins TRBV5-1 to TRBJ1-1; weak D call: TRBD1 (5 bases). CDR1 is SGHRS and CDR2 is YFSETQ in the germline V gene. CDR3 length: 18 residues. Trimming took off 4 bases at V and 1 base at J, with 23 bases between the two ends. The CDR3 nucleotides are TGCGCCAGCAGCCCTGGGGGTACCCTCGGGGCGGGGAACACTGAAGCTTTCTTT. This translates into CASSPGGTLGAGNTEAFF. Based on the CDR3 plus reference TRBV5-1 and TRBJ1-1, the full variable domain is KAGVTQTPRYLIKTRGQQVTLSCSPISGHRSVSWYQQTPGQGLQFLFEYFSETQRNKGNFPGRFSGRQFSNSRSEMNVSTLELGDSALYLCASSPGGTLGAGNTEAFFGQGTRLTVV.

The rearrangement links TRBV7-2 to TRBJ2-7; 10 bases are a match to TRBD1. Trimming at V came to 1 base and at J to 6 bases, leaving 9 bases not matched to a gene. Germline V gene data show CDR1 as SGHTA and CDR2 as FQGNSA. The CDR3 loop spans 16 amino acids. The CDR3 DNA reads TGTGCCAGCAGCTTAGTTGTCGGGACAGGGGTCTCCGAGCAGTACTTC. Protein product: CASSLVVGTGVSEQYF.

The V and J genes are TRBV2 and TRBJ1-2, with D perhaps matching TRBD1 (5 bases). With 2 bases removed from V and 7 bases from J, the gap between germline ends came to 8 bases. Germline V gives CDR1 SNHLY, CDR2 FYNNEI. This CDR3 has 12 amino acids. CDR3 in DNA: TGTGCCAGCAGTGAATGGGGGTCTGGCTACACCTTC. Protein: CASSEWGSGYTF.